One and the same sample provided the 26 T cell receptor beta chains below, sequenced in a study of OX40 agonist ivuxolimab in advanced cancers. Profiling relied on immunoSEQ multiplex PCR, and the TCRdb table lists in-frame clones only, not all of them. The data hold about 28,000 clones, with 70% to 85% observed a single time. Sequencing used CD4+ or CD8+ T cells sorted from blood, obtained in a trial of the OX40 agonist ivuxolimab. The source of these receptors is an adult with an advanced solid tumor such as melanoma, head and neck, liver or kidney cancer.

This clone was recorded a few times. The CDR3 DNA follows: TGTGCCAGCAGACAGGCTTATAGCAATCAGCCCCAGCATTTT. This gives the protein CASRQAYSNQPQHF. The V call is TRBV2, the J call TRBJ1-5; a weak D match, TRBD1 (5 bases). The germline CDR1 and CDR2 sequences are SNHLY and FYNNEI. V gave up 6 bases and J gave up 0 bases, with 9 bases separating them. The CDR3 consists of 14 residues. Variable domain in full (rest from reference TRBV2 and TRBJ1-5): EPEVTQTPSHQVTQMGQEVILRCVPISNHLYFYWYRQILGQKVEFLVSFYNNEISEKSEIFDDQFSVERPDGSNFTLKIRSTKLEDSAMYFCASRQAYSNQPQHFGDGTRLSIL.

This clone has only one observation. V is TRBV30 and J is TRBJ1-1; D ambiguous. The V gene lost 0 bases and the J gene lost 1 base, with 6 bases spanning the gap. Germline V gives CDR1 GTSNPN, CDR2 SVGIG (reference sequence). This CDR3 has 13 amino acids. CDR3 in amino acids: CAWSVMGNTEAFF. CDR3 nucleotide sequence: TGTGCCTGGAGTGTAATGGGGAACACTGAAGCTTTCTTT.

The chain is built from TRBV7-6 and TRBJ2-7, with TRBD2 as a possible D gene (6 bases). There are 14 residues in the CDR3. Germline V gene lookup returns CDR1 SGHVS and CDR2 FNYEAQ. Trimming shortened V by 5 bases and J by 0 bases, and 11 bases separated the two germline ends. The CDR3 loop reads CASSQRGTSYEQYF. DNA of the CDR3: TGTGCCAGCAGCCAACGCGGGACCTCCTACGAGCAGTACTTC.

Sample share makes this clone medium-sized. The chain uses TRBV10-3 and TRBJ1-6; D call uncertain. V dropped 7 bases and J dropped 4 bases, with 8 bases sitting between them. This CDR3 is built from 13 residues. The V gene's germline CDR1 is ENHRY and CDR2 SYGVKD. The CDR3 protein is CAITHTYNSPLHF. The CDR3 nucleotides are TGTGCCATCACTCACACTTATAATTCACCCCTCCACTTT.

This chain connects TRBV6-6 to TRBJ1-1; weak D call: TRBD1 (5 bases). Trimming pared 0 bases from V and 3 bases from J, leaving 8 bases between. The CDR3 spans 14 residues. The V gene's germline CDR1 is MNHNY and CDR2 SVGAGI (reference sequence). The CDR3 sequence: CASSYSTGDTEAFF. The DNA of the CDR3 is TGTGCCAGCAGTTACTCGACGGGGGACACTGAAGCTTTCTTT.

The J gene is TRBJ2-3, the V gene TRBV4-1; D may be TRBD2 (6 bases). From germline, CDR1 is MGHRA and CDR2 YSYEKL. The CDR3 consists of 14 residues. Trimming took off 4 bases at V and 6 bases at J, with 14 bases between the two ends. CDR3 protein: CASSPGTSRDTQYF. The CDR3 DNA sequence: TGCGCCAGCAGCCCCGGAACTAGCAGGGATACGCAGTATTTT.

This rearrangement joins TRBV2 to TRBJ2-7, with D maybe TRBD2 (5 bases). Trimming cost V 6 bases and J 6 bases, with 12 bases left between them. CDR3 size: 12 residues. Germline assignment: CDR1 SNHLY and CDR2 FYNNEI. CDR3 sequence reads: CASRAAPSEQYF. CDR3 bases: TGTGCCAGCAGAGCGGCCCCCTCCGAGCAGTACTTC.

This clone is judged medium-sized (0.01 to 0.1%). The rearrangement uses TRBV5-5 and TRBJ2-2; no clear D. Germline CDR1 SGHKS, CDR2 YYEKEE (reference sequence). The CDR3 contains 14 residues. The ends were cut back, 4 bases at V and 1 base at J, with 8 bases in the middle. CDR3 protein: CASSLWGNTGELFF. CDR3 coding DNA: TGTGCCAGCAGCCTGTGGGGGAACACCGGGGAGCTGTTTTTT.

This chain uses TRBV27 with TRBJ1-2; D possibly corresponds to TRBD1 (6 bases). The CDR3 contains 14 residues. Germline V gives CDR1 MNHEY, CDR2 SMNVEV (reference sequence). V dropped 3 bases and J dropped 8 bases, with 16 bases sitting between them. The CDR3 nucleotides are TGTGCCAGCAGTTTGGGGGCAGGGCCCGCCGGCTACACCTTC. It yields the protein CASSLGAGPAGYTF.

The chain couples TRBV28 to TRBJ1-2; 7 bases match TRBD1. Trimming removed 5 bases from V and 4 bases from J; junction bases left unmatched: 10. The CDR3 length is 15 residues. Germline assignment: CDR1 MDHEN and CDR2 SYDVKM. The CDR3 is CASSLTQTGTYGYTF. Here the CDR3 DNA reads TGTGCCAGCAGTCTAACCCAGACAGGGACCTATGGCTACACCTTC.

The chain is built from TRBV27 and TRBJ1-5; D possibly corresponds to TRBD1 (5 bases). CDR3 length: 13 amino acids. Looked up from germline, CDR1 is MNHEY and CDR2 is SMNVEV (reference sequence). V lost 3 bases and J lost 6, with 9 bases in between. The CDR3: CASSLGGSQPQHF. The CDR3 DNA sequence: TGTGCCAGCAGTTTGGGGGGGTCTCAGCCCCAGCATTTT.

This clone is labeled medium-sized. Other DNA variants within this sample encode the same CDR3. In nucleotides, the CDR3 is TGTGCCAGCAGTTTTCGGGACGAGAGTTTCTACAATGAGCAGTTCTTC. This translates into CASSFRDESFYNEQFF. The rearrangement joins TRBV27 to TRBJ2-1; D tentatively fits TRBD1 or TRBD2 (5 bases each). V lost 3 bases, J lost 3 bases, and 15 bases lay in between. The CDR3 consists of 16 residues. Germline CDR1 MNHEY, CDR2 SMNVEV (reference sequence).

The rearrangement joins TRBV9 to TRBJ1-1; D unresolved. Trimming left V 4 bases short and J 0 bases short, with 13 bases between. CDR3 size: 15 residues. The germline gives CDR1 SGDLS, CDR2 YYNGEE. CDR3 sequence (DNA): TGTGCCAGCAGCCCCTATGACACTTTGAACACTGAAGCTTTCTTT. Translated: CASSPYDTLNTEAFF.

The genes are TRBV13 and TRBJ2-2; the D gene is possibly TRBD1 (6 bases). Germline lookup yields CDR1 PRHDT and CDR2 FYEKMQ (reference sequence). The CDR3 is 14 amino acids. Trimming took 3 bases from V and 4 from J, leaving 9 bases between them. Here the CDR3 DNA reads TGTGCCAGCAGCTTGGGGGCAGGCACCGGGGAGCTGTTTTTT. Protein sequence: CASSLGAGTGELFF.

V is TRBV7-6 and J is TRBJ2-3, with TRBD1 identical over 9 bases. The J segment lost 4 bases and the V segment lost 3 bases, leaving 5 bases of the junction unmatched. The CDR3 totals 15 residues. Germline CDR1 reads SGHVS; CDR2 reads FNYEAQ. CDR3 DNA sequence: TGTGCCAGCAGCTTGACAGGGGGGCAGGCAGATACGCAGTATTTT. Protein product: CASSLTGGQADTQYF.

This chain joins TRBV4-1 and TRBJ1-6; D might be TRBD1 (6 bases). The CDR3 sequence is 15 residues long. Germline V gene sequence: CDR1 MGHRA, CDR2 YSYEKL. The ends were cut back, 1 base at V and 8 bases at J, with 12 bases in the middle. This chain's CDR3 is CASSQVQGSDSPLHF. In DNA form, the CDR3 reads TGCGCCAGCAGCCAAGTACAGGGTAGCGATTCACCCCTCCACTTT.

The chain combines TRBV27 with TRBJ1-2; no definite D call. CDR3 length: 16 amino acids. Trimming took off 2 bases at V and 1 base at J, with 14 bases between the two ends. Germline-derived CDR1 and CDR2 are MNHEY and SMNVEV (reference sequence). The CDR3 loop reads CASSLKGPGINYGYTF. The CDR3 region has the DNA TGTGCCAGCAGTTTAAAGGGCCCGGGGATTAACTATGGCTACACCTTC.

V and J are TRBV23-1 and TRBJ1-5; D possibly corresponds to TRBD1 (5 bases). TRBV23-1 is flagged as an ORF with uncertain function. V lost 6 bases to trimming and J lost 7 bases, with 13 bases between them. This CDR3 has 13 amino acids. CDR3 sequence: CASRVQWGQPQHF. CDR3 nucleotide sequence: TGCGCCAGCAGAGTTCAGTGGGGCCAGCCCCAGCATTTT.

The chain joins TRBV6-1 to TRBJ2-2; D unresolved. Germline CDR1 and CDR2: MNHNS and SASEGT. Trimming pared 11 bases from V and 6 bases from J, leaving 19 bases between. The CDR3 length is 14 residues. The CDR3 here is CAAPRVVPPGELFF. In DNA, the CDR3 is TGTGCCGCCCCCAGAGTTGTCCCCCCCGGGGAGCTGTTTTTT.

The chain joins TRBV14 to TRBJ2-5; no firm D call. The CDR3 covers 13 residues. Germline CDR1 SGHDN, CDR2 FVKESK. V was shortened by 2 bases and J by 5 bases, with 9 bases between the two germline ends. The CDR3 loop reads CASSQWVGETQYF. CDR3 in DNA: TGTGCCAGCAGCCAATGGGTGGGGGAGACCCAGTACTTC.

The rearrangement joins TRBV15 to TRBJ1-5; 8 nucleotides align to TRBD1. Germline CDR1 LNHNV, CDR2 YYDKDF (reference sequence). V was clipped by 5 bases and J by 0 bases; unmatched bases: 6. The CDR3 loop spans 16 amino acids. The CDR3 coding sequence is TGTGCCACCAGCCCTAGGACAGGGAATAGCAATCAGCCCCAGCATTTT. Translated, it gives CATSPRTGNSNQPQHF.

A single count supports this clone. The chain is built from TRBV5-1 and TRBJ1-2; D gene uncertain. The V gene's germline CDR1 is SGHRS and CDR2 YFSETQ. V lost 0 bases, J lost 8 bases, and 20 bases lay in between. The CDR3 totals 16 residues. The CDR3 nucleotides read TGCGCCAGCAGCTTGGCCGCAGCGGATCCCTATCGGGGCTACACCTTC. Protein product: CASSLAAADPYRGYTF.

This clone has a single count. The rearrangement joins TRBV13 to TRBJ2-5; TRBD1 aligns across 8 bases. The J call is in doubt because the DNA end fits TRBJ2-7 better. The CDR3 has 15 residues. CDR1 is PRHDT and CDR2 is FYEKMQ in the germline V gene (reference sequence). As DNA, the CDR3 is TGTGCCAGCAGTCTAGGCCGGACAGGGATACCCGAGCAGTACTTC. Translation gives CASSLGRTGIPEQYF.

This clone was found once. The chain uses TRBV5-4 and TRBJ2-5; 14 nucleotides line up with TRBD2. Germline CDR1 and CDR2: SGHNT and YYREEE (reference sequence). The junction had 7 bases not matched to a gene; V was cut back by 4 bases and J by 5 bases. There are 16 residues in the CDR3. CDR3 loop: CASSPTSGGARETQYF. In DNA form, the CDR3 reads TGTGCCAGCAGCCCGACTAGCGGGGGGGCCCGGGAGACCCAGTACTTC.

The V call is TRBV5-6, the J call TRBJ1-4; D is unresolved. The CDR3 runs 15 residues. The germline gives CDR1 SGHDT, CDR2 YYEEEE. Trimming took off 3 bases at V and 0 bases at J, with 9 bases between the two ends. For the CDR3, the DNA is TGTGCCAGCAGCTCTTTGATGTCAACTAATGAAAAACTGTTTTTT. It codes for CASSSLMSTNEKLFF.

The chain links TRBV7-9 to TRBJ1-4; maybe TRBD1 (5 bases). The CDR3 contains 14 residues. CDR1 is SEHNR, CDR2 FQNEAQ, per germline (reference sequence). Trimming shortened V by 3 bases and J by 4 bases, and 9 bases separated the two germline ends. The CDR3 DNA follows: TGTGCCAGCAGCTTTGCAGGGATTAATGAAAAACTGTTTTTT. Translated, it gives CASSFAGINEKLFF.